This T cell receptor beta chain stems from a study of a mutant IDH1 vaccine in newly diagnosed glioma (dated by TCRdb to about 2021). With respect to the entire study: Vaccination was initiated 4-6 weeks after radiotherapy alone, or concurrently with temozolomide cycles in the chemotherapy-containing groups. The week-35 safety follow-up took place at visit V12, and the week-47 end of study took place at visit V13. Of the 32 patients who were treated, 62.5% were male and roughly 40% were female, and the mean age was about 40 years. Six visits were used for peripheral blood collection: V03 (baseline), V05, V07, V10, V12 and V13. Prior to enrollment, patients had been given standard therapy consisting of radiotherapy alone, temozolomide alone, or radiochemotherapy with temozolomide, with the combination given to most patients. Longitudinal TCRB deep sequencing was performed for around 23 treated patients wherever samples were available for exploratory analyses.

The sample's time point label, in plain terms: week 35, safety follow-up. A 20-mer mutant IDH1 peptide at 300 micrograms in Montanide made up each vaccine dose, which was injected subcutaneously together with topical imiquimod. Eight vaccinations were administered to patients in weeks 1, 3, 5, 7, 11, 15, 19 and 23, corresponding to visits V03 through V10. Newly diagnosed WHO grade 3 or 4 IDH1-mutant astrocytomas showing loss of nuclear ATRX were present in the donors. The samples were drawn from NOA16, a multicentre, single-arm, open-label phase I trial in Germany that tested a mutant IDH1 peptide vaccine in humans for the first time. Genomic DNA for TCRB sequencing was extracted from EDTA blood using the DNeasy Blood and Tissue Kit. Libraries were prepared through the immunoSEQ multiplex PCR assay. Rearranged TCR beta chain sequences were amplified using the hsTCRB Kit according to the manufacturer's protocol. TCRB libraries were sequenced on an Illumina MiSeq. Turning to the authors' computational methods: The proprietary platform of the kit vendor was used for demultiplexing, trimming and gene mapping. TCRdb took over this immuneACCESS table, retaining in-frame rearrangements with V and J assigned. Such tables are incomplete; in checked studies, under half of the missing clones stem from an unresolved V gene, and the remainder is unexplained. That table furnishes V, J and clone size, whereas the DNA furnished D and trimming. Within this sample are tens of thousands of clones, with about 90% of them counted one time only. The leading ten clones occupy 1.6% of the sample.

General study outcomes and caveats: Across multiple MHC alleles, vaccine-induced immune responses were seen in approximately 93% of patients. No apparent relationship was observed between pseudoprogression and alterations in the top peripheral T cell clonotypes detected by TCRB sequencing. The authors noted that analyses of patient blood samples could not be reproduced because of sample limitations. Selection of PBMC samples for TCRB deep sequencing was based on availability.

Trimming costs V 5 bases and J 3 bases, and their ends lie 14 bases apart. The CDR3, from cysteine to phenylalanine, totals 14 residues. Only the CDR3 region is kept as DNA, spanning 42 bases read in frame from base 1. Based on the germline V gene, the CDR1 and CDR2 sequences are SGHVS and FQNEAQ. About this clone: Its antigen specificity is not known. No qualities accompany the bases; no much larger clone lies one base away.

The V and J genes are TRBV7-8 and TRBJ2-7; the D gene is perhaps TRBD1, on 6 matching bases. Source: PBMCs, taken from a glioma patient whose treatment included an IDH1 peptide vaccine. This TCR was recovered from a man aged 40-55 years with glioma. The CDR3 protein is CASSVDEGVYEQYF. The bases read TGTGCCAGCAGCGTCGACGAGGGGGTCTACGAGCAGTACTTC.